These 31 T cell receptor beta chains were sequenced from one sample in a study of cytomegalovirus exposure and HLA in healthy donors. Some clones are missing from TCRdb's copy, which holds only in-frame ones; the method was immunoSEQ multiplex PCR. The table has some 76,000 clones, roughly 94% seen once; the top ten hold 2.5% to 3.5%. The sequencing input was PBMCs. The receptors originated from a woman between 18 and 29 years old in good health and CMV-seropositive.

DNA for the CDR3: TGCGCCAGCAGCTTGGACAGGGGTGACGAAAAACTGTTTTTT. Its translation: CASSLDRGDEKLFF. This sequence joins TRBV5-1 and TRBJ1-4; 7 nucleotides match TRBD1. Germline lookup yields CDR1 SGHRS and CDR2 YFSETQ. The ends lost 0 bases at V and 8 bases at J; junction bases unmatched: 4. The CDR3 loop spans 14 amino acids.

The rearrangement links TRBV2 to TRBJ2-1, with 7 positions matching TRBD2. Trimming cost V 4 bases and J 9 bases; bases outside gene matches: 6. This CDR3 contains 13 residues. CDR1 SNHLY and CDR2 FYNNEI come from the germline V gene. This CDR3 is CASSGTRESEQFF. In nucleotides, the CDR3 is TGTGCCAGCAGTGGGACTAGAGAATCTGAGCAGTTCTTC.

This chain links TRBV28 with TRBJ1-1, with 8 bases aligning to TRBD1. This CDR3 has 14 amino acids. Germline trimming cut 4 bases from V and 4 bases from J; bases unmatched to any gene: 5. Germline assignment: CDR1 MDHEN and CDR2 SYDVKM. In nucleotides, the CDR3 is TGTGCCAGCAGTTCCCTTACAGGGGGCACTGAAGCTTTCTTT. Its translation: CASSSLTGGTEAFF.

The count of this clone is one. The chain couples TRBV2 to TRBJ1-4; 8 positions agree with TRBD1. The CDR3 covers 13 residues. Germline CDR1 is SNHLY and CDR2 is FYNNEI. The ends lost 7 bases at V and 10 bases at J; junction bases unmatched: 8. This chain's CDR3 is CASKGRGLVKLFF. For the CDR3, the DNA is TGTGCCAGCAAGGGCAGGGGGCTTGTAAAACTGTTTTTT.

This sequence joins TRBV4-3 and TRBJ2-1; D might be TRBD1 (6 bases). CDR1 LGHNA and CDR2 YSLEER come from the germline V gene. V shed 3 bases and J shed 15 bases, with 15 bases lying between them. There are 12 residues in the CDR3. The CDR3 DNA follows: TGCGCCAGCAGCCAGGGGGCAGGAAGGCCGTTCTTC. Residues: CASSQGAGRPFF.

The rearrangement links TRBV11-2 to TRBJ2-1; D remains ambiguous. Trimming pared 5 bases from V and 10 bases from J, leaving 9 bases between. The germline CDR1 and CDR2 sequences are SGHAT and FQNNGV. This CDR3 spans 11 amino acids. The CDR3 protein is CASSPSREQFF. CDR3 coding DNA: TGTGCCAGCAGCCCAAGCCGCGAGCAGTTCTTC.

The V call is TRBV2, the J call TRBJ1-5; D unclear. CDR1 SNHLY and CDR2 FYNNEI come from the germline V gene. There are 14 residues in the CDR3. With 4 bases removed from V and 0 bases from J, the gap between germline ends came to 7 bases. CDR3 region: CASSGQNSNQPQHF. DNA for the CDR3: TGTGCCAGCAGTGGTCAGAATAGCAATCAGCCCCAGCATTTT.

V and J are TRBV2 and TRBJ2-1; 8 nucleotides agree with TRBD2. The CDR3 runs 16 residues. Per germline, CDR1 SNHLY and CDR2 FYNNEI. With 4 bases clipped from V and 4 bases from J, the junction kept 9 bases outside the gene matches. The CDR3 spells CASSGSSGGAYNEQFF. The DNA for the CDR3 is TGTGCCAGCAGTGGATCAAGCGGGGGTGCGTACAATGAGCAGTTCTTC.

The V and J genes are TRBV5-5 and TRBJ1-2; D not certain. With 4 bases removed from V and 3 bases from J, the gap between germline ends came to 19 bases. CDR1 is SGHKS and CDR2 is YYEKEE in the germline V gene (reference sequence). The CDR3 has 16 amino acids. CDR3 in amino acids: CASSGGMSATYYGYTF. CDR3 coding DNA: TGTGCCAGCAGCGGAGGTATGTCGGCCACTTACTATGGCTACACCTTC. Full variable domain (missing parts from reference TRBV5-5 and TRBJ1-2): DAGVTQSPTHLIKTRGQQVTLRCSPISGHKSVSWYQQVLGQGPQFIFQYYEKEERGRGNFPDRFSARQFPNYSSELNVNALLLGDSALYLCASSGGMSATYYGYTFGSGTRLTVV.

The gene calls are TRBV28 and TRBJ2-2; possible D gene TRBD2, 6 bases. V was shortened by 3 bases and J by 7 bases, with 12 bases between the two germline ends. The CDR3 covers 14 residues. Germline CDR1 MDHEN, CDR2 SYDVKM. The CDR3 sequence is CASSFGTWGGELFF. In DNA, the CDR3 is TGTGCCAGCAGTTTTGGGACTTGGGGCGGGGAGCTGTTTTTT.

The CDR3 loop reads CASSYRDGGSPLHF. Here the CDR3 DNA reads TGCGCCAGCAGCTACCGGGACGGGGGGTCACCCCTCCACTTT. This rearrangement joins TRBV4-3 to TRBJ1-6; possible D gene TRBD1, 5 bases. The ends were cut back, 5 bases at V and 10 bases at J, with 15 bases in the middle. CDR1 and CDR2 (germline): LGHNA, YSLEER. This CDR3 contains 14 residues.

The chain links TRBV28 to TRBJ2-3; 8 bases match TRBD1. Trimming took 6 bases from V and 6 from J; bases not matched to a gene: 14. Germline lookup yields CDR1 MDHEN and CDR2 SYDVKM. This CDR3 has 16 residues. As DNA, the CDR3 is TGTGCCAGCAGACATCTCGGGGACAGGTCAATTGATACGCAGTATTTT. It translates to CASRHLGDRSIDTQYF. Variable domain in full (rest from reference TRBV28 and TRBJ2-3): DVKVTQSSRYLVKRTGEKVFLECVQDMDHENMFWYRQDPGLGLRLIYFSYDVKMKEKGDIPEGYSVSREKKERFSLILESASTNQTSMYLCASRHLGDRSIDTQYFGPGTRLTVL.

In this sample, this clone turned up a few times. This chain connects TRBV15 to TRBJ2-1, with 9 bases matching TRBD1. CDR1 is LNHNV and CDR2 is YYDKDF in the germline V gene (reference sequence). J was trimmed by 0 bases and V by 3 bases; bases with no gene match: 12. This CDR3 has 19 residues. In DNA, the CDR3 is TGTGCCACCAGCAGGTCACCGGACAGGGGCATCGTCTCCTACAATGAGCAGTTCTTC. It specifies CATSRSPDRGIVSYNEQFF.

The gene calls are TRBV29-1 and TRBJ1-1; weak D call: TRBD1 (5 bases). Deletions cut 4 bases from V and 6 bases from J, with 12 bases between. The germline CDR1 and CDR2 sequences are SQVTM and ANQGSEA. The CDR3 has 12 residues. CDR3 sequence (DNA): TGCAGCGTTGTCAGGGTTACGCCTGAAGCTTTCTTT. Encoded protein: CSVVRVTPEAFF.

The chain links TRBV5-1 to TRBJ2-3; the D gene is possibly TRBD2 (5 bases). V lost 0 bases, J lost 0 bases, and 8 bases lay in between. The germline V gene has CDR1 SGHRS and CDR2 YFSETQ. The CDR3 has 15 residues. The CDR3 sequence: CASSLGTHSTDTQYF. The CDR3 nucleotides read TGCGCCAGCAGCTTGGGGACTCACAGCACAGATACGCAGTATTTT. The full variable domain, its missing parts supplied by reference TRBV5-1 and TRBJ2-3, is KAGVTQTPRYLIKTRGQQVTLSCSPISGHRSVSWYQQTPGQGLQFLFEYFSETQRNKGNFPGRFSGRQFSNSRSEMNVSTLELGDSALYLCASSLGTHSTDTQYFGPGTRLTVL.

Points on this clone: The junction shows a germline mismatch at one end, possibly a read error. The chain employs TRBV5-1 and TRBJ1-4; possibly TRBD1 for D (5 bases). Germline values: CDR1 SGHRS, CDR2 YFSETQ. This CDR3 is built from 17 residues. CDR3 DNA sequence: TGCGCCAGCAACTTGAGTAGGGCGGCCAGGGTTGGTGAAAAACTGTTTTTT. Amino acid sequence: CASNLSRAARVGEKLFF.

The J gene is TRBJ1-1, the V gene TRBV6-5, with 7 bases lining up with TRBD1. Looked up from germline, CDR1 is MNHEY and CDR2 is SVGAGI. Trimming at V came to 6 bases and at J to 0 bases, leaving 4 bases not matched to a gene. The CDR3 length is 14 residues. CDR3 sequence (DNA): TGTGCCAGCAGCCCGGACAGGATGAACACTGAAGCTTTCTTT. Its protein is CASSPDRMNTEAFF.

V usage is TRBV5-4 and J usage is TRBJ1-5, with 8 bases that match TRBD1. The CDR3 has 15 amino acids. V lost 0 bases, J lost 7 bases, and 6 bases stayed unmatched. Looked up from germline, CDR1 is SGHNT and CDR2 is YYREEE (reference sequence). CDR3 sequence reads: CASSLADRADQPQHF. For the CDR3, the DNA is TGTGCCAGCAGCTTGGCGGACAGGGCGGACCAGCCCCAGCATTTT.

The genes are TRBV7-6 and TRBJ2-3; D unclear. The CDR3 sequence is 13 residues long. Germline loops: CDR1 SGHVS, CDR2 FNYEAQ. The V gene lost 4 bases and the J gene lost 4 bases, with 9 bases spanning the gap. The CDR3 DNA follows: TGTGCCAGCAGCTCCTGGCAATCAGATACGCAGTATTTT. It codes for CASSSWQSDTQYF.

The V and J genes are TRBV6-4 and TRBJ2-1; perhaps TRBD2 as D (6 bases). From germline, CDR1 is MRHNA and CDR2 SNTAGT. This CDR3 has 13 residues. V dropped 5 bases and J dropped 3 bases, with 8 bases sitting between them. CDR3 DNA: TGTGCCAGCAGTTCGGGGGACTACAATGAGCAGTTCTTC. Translating gives CASSSGDYNEQFF.

This sequence joins TRBV6-1 and TRBJ1-5; 9 positions match TRBD1. Trimming at V came to 0 bases and at J to 6 bases, leaving 3 bases not matched to a gene. The CDR3 sequence is 15 residues long. Germline lookup yields CDR1 MNHNS and CDR2 SASEGT. The CDR3 reads CASSEAGTGSQPQHF. CDR3 nucleotide sequence: TGTGCCAGCAGTGAAGCTGGGACAGGGAGTCAGCCCCAGCATTTT.

The chain recombines TRBV19 with TRBJ2-2, with TRBD1 matching 7 bases. Per germline, CDR1 LNHDA and CDR2 SQIVND (reference sequence). The trim removed 4 bases at V and 5 bases at J, leaving 4 bases unmatched. The CDR3 contains 14 residues. This CDR3 reads CASSTTGRTGELFF. CDR3 nucleotide sequence: TGTGCCAGTAGTACGACAGGGAGAACCGGGGAGCTGTTTTTT. Using reference TRBV19 and TRBJ2-2 for the parts outside the CDR3, the full variable domain is DGGITQSPKYLFRKEGQNVTLSCEQNLNHDAMYWYRQDPGQGLRLIYYSQIVNDFQKGDIAEGYSVSREKKESFPLTVTSAQKNPTAFYLCASSTTGRTGELFFGEGSRLTVL.

This rearrangement joins TRBV5-1 to TRBJ2-2; D is possibly TRBD1 (6 bases). Germline assignment: CDR1 SGHRS and CDR2 YFSETQ. V was shortened by 2 bases and J by 4 bases, with 12 bases between the two germline ends. This CDR3 has 15 residues. The CDR3, as DNA: TGCGCCAGCAGCTTATATCAGGGGAGCACCGGGGAGCTGTTTTTT. This codes for CASSLYQGSTGELFF.

The chain joins TRBV7-9 to TRBJ2-3; D not resolved. The CDR3 length is 12 residues. Germline lookup yields CDR1 SEHNR and CDR2 FQNEAQ (reference sequence). Trimming cost V 5 bases and J 5 bases, with 8 bases left between them. CDR3: CASSVTGDTQYF. The CDR3 coding sequence is TGTGCCAGCAGCGTCACCGGAGATACGCAGTATTTT.

The V and J genes are TRBV21-1 and TRBJ2-7; the tabulated D call, TRBD2, remains unverified against the DNA. TRBV21-1 is annotated as a pseudogene. This CDR3 spans 12 amino acids. For the CDR3, the DNA is TGTGCCAGCAGCAAAGCGCTACACGAGCAGTACTTC. This translates into CASSKALHEQYF.

The chain uses TRBV7-6 and TRBJ2-3, with TRBD2 matching over 8 bases. Trimming removed 6 bases from V and 1 base from J; junction bases left unmatched: 3. The V gene's germline CDR1 is SGHVS and CDR2 FNYEAQ. The CDR3 extends over 14 amino acids. For the CDR3, the DNA is TGTGCCAGCAGTGGAGCGGGAGGCACAGATACGCAGTATTTT. It yields the protein CASSGAGGTDTQYF.

V usage is TRBV28 and J usage is TRBJ1-5, with D perhaps TRBD1 (5 bases). Trimming left V 7 bases short and J 4 bases short, with 20 bases between. The germline CDR1 and CDR2 sequences are MDHEN and SYDVKM. This CDR3 is 16 amino acids long. CDR3 in DNA: TGTGCCAGCACCGACGGAGGGGCCAGACTTAATCAGCCCCAGCATTTT. Protein product: CASTDGGARLNQPQHF.

CDR3 DNA sequence: TGTGCCAGTAGTTTACACAGGGGTAATGAGCAGTTCTTC. Its protein product is CASSLHRGNEQFF. The V and J genes are TRBV19 and TRBJ2-1, with 7 bases lining up with TRBD1. The J segment lost 7 bases and the V segment lost 5 bases, leaving 5 bases of the junction unmatched. The CDR3 is 13 amino acids. From germline, CDR1 is LNHDA and CDR2 SQIVND (reference sequence).

V and J are TRBV5-6 and TRBJ2-3; 7 bases match TRBD1. Germline V gives CDR1 SGHDT, CDR2 YYEEEE. CDR3 length: 13 residues. Unmatched junction bases numbered 4, after V lost 2 bases and J lost 7 bases. The CDR3 spells CASSLERGHTQYF. DNA for the CDR3: TGTGCCAGCAGCTTAGAGAGGGGGCATACGCAGTATTTT.

V is TRBV4-3 and J is TRBJ2-7, with 7 bases matching TRBD2. The CDR3 length is 15 residues. V was clipped by 0 bases and J by 4 bases; unmatched bases: 6. CDR1 is LGHNA, CDR2 YSLEER, per germline. The CDR3 DNA is TGCGCCAGCAGCCAAGAGGCAGCGGGATCGTACGAGCAGTACTTC. Protein: CASSQEAAGSYEQYF.

The chain employs TRBV5-1 and TRBJ1-1, with 9 bases matching TRBD1. The CDR3 covers 16 residues. Trimming took 4 bases from V and 3 from J; bases not matched to a gene: 10. In germline, CDR1 is SGHRS, CDR2 YFSETQ. CDR3 DNA: TGCGCCAGCAGCCAACAGGGGGCGGCTTGGGACACTGAAGCTTTCTTT. Its translation: CASSQQGAAWDTEAFF.